A single sample gave rise to the 27 T cell receptor beta chains below, sequenced in a study of T cells after yellow fever vaccination. Each CDR3 protein is one row after TCRdb ran MiXCR on the 5' RACE reads. Among 250,000 to 350,000 distinct CDR3 sequences listed, around 7% were seen once. Sequences were derived from PBMCs, sampled roughly 47 days after the first yellow fever vaccination. The receptors were sampled from a man younger than 35 who received the YFV17D yellow fever vaccine.

This clonotype was recorded many times. The chain employs TRBV10-1 and TRBJ1-1, with D possibly matching TRBD1 (5 bases). CDR1 is WNHNN, CDR2 SYGVQD, per germline (reference sequence). The CDR3 has 14 amino acids. V was pared by 5 bases and J by 7 bases, with 17 bases between. The CDR3 here is CASSSGASRNEAFF. The DNA of the CDR3 is TGCGCCAGCAGTTCTGGGGCTTCAAGGAATGAAGCTTTCTTT.

The J gene is TRBJ1-2, the V gene TRBV7-9; a possible D gene is TRBD1 (5 bases). The CDR3 is 14 residues long. CDR1 is SEHNR, CDR2 FQNEAQ, per germline (reference sequence). Trimming stripped 5 bases from V and 6 bases from J, with 16 bases between. The CDR3 DNA sequence: TGTGCCAGCAGCGCACCCGGGACCGCAAATGGCTACACCTTC. Amino acid sequence: CASSAPGTANGYTF.

This clonotype was seen a few times. The CDR3, as DNA: TGCGCCAGCAGCCAAGATCCCCGGGAGGCCCAGTACTTC. Its translation: CASSQDPREAQYF. This chain connects TRBV4-3 to TRBJ2-5; 7 bases fit TRBD2. V was clipped by 0 bases and J by 9 bases; unmatched bases: 4. From germline, CDR1 is LGHNA and CDR2 YSLEER. The CDR3 runs 13 residues.

Only a few counts were recorded for this clonotype. This chain connects TRBV7-9 to TRBJ1-4; D is ambiguous. Germline loops: CDR1 SEHNR, CDR2 FQNEAQ (reference sequence). V gave up 3 bases and J gave up 12 bases, with 8 bases separating them. This CDR3 is built from 11 residues. As DNA, the CDR3 is TGTGCCAGCAGCTTGTCCTACGAACTGTTTTTT. It codes for CASSLSYELFF.

This clonotype was seen at least ten times. The gene calls are TRBV12-3 or TRBV12-4 and TRBJ2-1, with D perhaps assigned TRBD1 or TRBD2 (5 bases each). The germline V and J ends were trimmed by 5 bases and 6 bases, with 11 bases remaining between them. The CDR3 length is 13 residues. The CDR3 is CASSQVGVNEQFF. Here the CDR3 DNA reads TGTGCCAGCAGTCAGGTGGGGGTCAATGAGCAGTTCTTC.

This clonotype was detected a few times. For the CDR3, the DNA is TGTGCCAGCAGCCCGCAACTCGTTGGAGATACGCAGTATTTT. Encoded protein: CASSPQLVGDTQYF. The J gene is TRBJ2-3, the V gene TRBV3-1; D is uncertain. V was trimmed by 4 bases and J by 5 bases, leaving 13 bases between them. The germline V gene encodes CDR1 LGHDT and CDR2 YNNKEL (reference sequence). The CDR3 totals 14 residues.

The V call is TRBV25-1, the J call TRBJ2-4, with 7 bases matching TRBD1. Germline CDR1 is MGHDK and CDR2 is SYGVNS. Trimming cost V 2 bases and J 6 bases; bases outside gene matches: 7. This CDR3 has 15 residues. The CDR3 loop reads CASSEPGTVGNIQYF. The CDR3 nucleotides read TGTGCCAGCAGTGAACCCGGGACAGTCGGAAACATTCAGTACTTC. The complete variable domain, with remaining parts taken from reference TRBV25-1 and TRBJ2-4, reads EADIYQTPRYLVIGTGKKITLECSQTMGHDKMYWYQQDPGMELHLIHYSYGVNSTEKGDLSSESTVSRIRTEHFPLTLESARPSHTSQYLCASSEPGTVGNIQYFGAGTRLSVL.

V and J are TRBV28 and TRBJ1-6, with no clear D. Germline values: CDR1 MDHEN, CDR2 SYDVKM. This CDR3 comprises 15 residues. The V gene lost 5 bases and the J gene lost 7 bases, with 15 bases spanning the gap. CDR3 protein: CASSIILSQNSPLHF. The CDR3 DNA sequence: TGTGCCAGCAGTATTATTTTGAGCCAAAATTCACCCCTCCACTTT.

CDR3 sequence reads: CASSQWADNTGELFF. In DNA, the CDR3 is TGCGCCAGCAGCCAATGGGCAGATAACACCGGGGAGCTGTTTTTT. The genes are TRBV4-1 and TRBJ2-2; no clear D gene. CDR1 MGHRA and CDR2 YSYEKL come from the germline V gene. Trimming took 2 bases from V and 2 from J, leaving 9 bases between them. The CDR3 covers 15 residues.

This clonotype appeared many times. The V and J genes are TRBV5-5 and TRBJ2-5; tentatively, D is TRBD1 (6 bases). Germline V gene data show CDR1 as SGHKS and CDR2 as YYEKEE (reference sequence). Trimming pared 3 bases from V and 2 bases from J, leaving 11 bases between. There are 14 residues in the CDR3. The CDR3 bases are TGTGCCAGCAGCTCCTGGACAGAACAAGAGACCCAGTACTTC. As protein: CASSSWTEQETQYF.

This clonotype was seen a handful of times. V usage is TRBV30 and J usage is TRBJ1-4; D gene ambiguous. The CDR3 is made up of 10 amino acids. The V end lost 5 bases, the J end lost 10 bases, and 8 bases lay between the germline ends. The V gene's germline CDR1 is GTSNPN and CDR2 SVGIG (reference sequence). CDR3 sequence reads: CAWGEGKLFF. CDR3 DNA sequence: TGTGCCTGGGGGGAAGGAAAACTGTTTTTT.

This clonotype has a handful of counts. The genes are TRBV5-1 and TRBJ2-4; 8 bases line up with TRBD1. This CDR3 contains 14 residues. V trimming: 2 bases; J trimming: 8 bases; junction bases outside the gene matches: 6. Germline assignment: CDR1 SGHRS and CDR2 YFSETQ. The CDR3 reads CASSLRTGRYIQYF. DNA of the CDR3: TGCGCCAGCAGCTTAAGGACAGGGCGCTACATTCAGTACTTC. Based on the CDR3 plus reference TRBV5-1 and TRBJ2-4, the full variable domain is KAGVTQTPRYLIKTRGQQVTLSCSPISGHRSVSWYQQTPGQGLQFLFEYFSETQRNKGNFPGRFSGRQFSNSRSEMNVSTLELGDSALYLCASSLRTGRYIQYFGAGTRLSVL.

This chain links TRBV23-1 with TRBJ2-7, with 10 bases lining up with TRBD1. TRBV23-1 is given ORF status, its function remaining uncertain. The CDR3 runs to 14 residues. J lost 0 bases, V lost 8 bases, and 4 bases had no gene match. Here the CDR3 reads CASPGQGSSYEQYV. Written as DNA, the CDR3 is TGCGCCAGCCCGGGACAGGGGAGCTCCTACGAGCAGTACGTC.

J is TRBJ2-7 and V is TRBV3-1; D remains unclear. Germline loops: CDR1 LGHDT, CDR2 YNNKEL (reference sequence). The CDR3 runs to 15 residues. The V and J ends lost 11 bases and 7 bases respectively, with 27 bases between them. CDR3 region: CASSQVSAGLGEQYV. In DNA, the CDR3 is TGTGCCTCCAGCCAAGTTTCAGCCGGCTTGGGGGAGCAGTACGTC.

The chain employs TRBV6-2 or TRBV6-3 and TRBJ2-3; D remains ambiguous. Germline CDR1 reads MNHEY; CDR2 reads SVGEGT. The V and J ends lost 2 bases and 3 bases respectively, with 6 bases between them. CDR3 length equals 13 residues. CDR3 protein: CASSYVGTDTQYF. CDR3 in DNA: TGTGCCAGCAGTTACGTCGGGACAGATACGCAGTATTTT.

This clonotype was observed many times. This sequence joins TRBV6-5 and TRBJ2-2; D unresolved. The germline V gene encodes CDR1 MNHEY and CDR2 SVGAGI. The CDR3 loop spans 16 amino acids. Trimming cost V 0 bases and J 1 base, with 9 bases left between them. The CDR3 is CASSYSLAGNTGELFF. CDR3 sequence (DNA): TGTGCCAGCAGTTACTCATTGGCAGGGAACACCGGGGAGCTGTTTTTT.

This clonotype showed up many times. The chain employs TRBV7-8 and TRBJ2-7, with 7 bases aligning to TRBD1. CDR1 is SGHVS, CDR2 FQNEAQ, per germline. The junction had 6 bases not matched to a gene; V was cut back by 3 bases and J by 7 bases. The CDR3 runs to 13 residues. CDR3 sequence reads: CASSFGTVGEQYV. The CDR3 DNA sequence: TGTGCCAGCAGCTTCGGGACAGTGGGGGAGCAGTACGTC.

This sequence joins TRBV5-1 and TRBJ2-1, with 9 positions matching TRBD1. The length of the CDR3 is 15 residues. Germline assignment: CDR1 SGHRS and CDR2 YFSETQ. J gave up 7 bases and V 5 bases, and 10 bases lay outside the gene matches. Written as DNA, the CDR3 is TGCGCCAGCAGTGTCTCAGGGACAGGGTATAATGAGCAGTTCTTC. Protein: CASSVSGTGYNEQFF.

As concerns this clonotype: Compared with germline, one end of the junction differs, possibly owing to a read error. V and J are TRBV20-1 and TRBJ1-2, with 12 bases fitting TRBD1. Germline V CDR1 and CDR2: DFQATT, SNEGSKA (reference sequence). The CDR3 covers 16 residues. CDR3 bases: TGCTGTGCTAGACTCGGGACAGGGGGCGATGACTATGGCTACACCTTC. This encodes CCARLGTGGDDYGYTF.

There are many counts of this clonotype. The rearrangement links TRBV6-5 to TRBJ2-1; D unclear. Germline V gene data show CDR1 as MNHEY and CDR2 as SVGAGI. This CDR3 is built from 11 residues. V was shortened by 8 bases and J by 8 bases, with 10 bases between the two germline ends. The CDR3: CASRNPDEQFF. The CDR3 DNA is TGTGCCAGCCGCAACCCGGATGAGCAGTTCTTC.

This clonotype came up a few times. This chain joins TRBV15 and TRBJ2-5, with D perhaps matching TRBD1 (6 bases). Germline V lookup: CDR1 LNHNV, CDR2 YYDKDF (reference sequence). This CDR3 contains 15 residues. V lost 0 bases, J lost 5 bases, and 13 bases lay in between. The CDR3 DNA reads TGTGCCACCAGCAGAGATTTAGGGGGATGGGAGACCCAGTACTTC. Amino acids: CATSRDLGGWETQYF.

This clonotype appeared a few times. The V and J genes are TRBV5-1 and TRBJ1-4, with 8 bases lining up with TRBD1. Germline CDR1 reads SGHRS; CDR2 reads YFSETQ. V was clipped by 0 bases and J by 8 bases; unmatched bases: 6. This CDR3 has 15 amino acids. CDR3 amino acids: CASSLEGRGHEKLFF. The CDR3 DNA is TGCGCCAGCAGCTTGGAGGGCAGGGGGCACGAAAAACTGTTTTTT.

CDR3 sequence: CASSSTGIWGNTEAFF. CDR3 sequence (DNA): TGTGCCAGCAGCTCCACAGGGATCTGGGGGAACACTGAAGCTTTCTTT. The rearrangement links TRBV7-2 to TRBJ1-1, with TRBD1 as a possible D gene (6 bases). This CDR3 spans 16 amino acids. Germline CDR1 and CDR2: SGHTA and FQGNSA. V was pared by 4 bases and J by 1 base, with 16 bases between.

The V and J genes are TRBV4-1 and TRBJ1-2; no clear D. This CDR3 is built from 14 residues. V shed 1 base and J shed 4 bases, with 10 bases lying between them. Germline lookup yields CDR1 MGHRA and CDR2 YSYEKL. The chain's CDR3 is CASSQGIPLYGYTF. CDR3 DNA sequence: TGCGCCAGCAGCCAAGGGATCCCTCTCTATGGCTACACCTTC.

The V and J genes are TRBV12-3 or TRBV12-4 and TRBJ1-2; D remains ambiguous. The germline V and J ends were trimmed by 5 bases and 6 bases, with 16 bases remaining between them. The CDR3 covers 14 residues. DNA for the CDR3: TGTGCCAGCAGTCTACCTCTGGACCGAAATGGCTACACCTTC. Translating gives CASSLPLDRNGYTF.

This clonotype was seen only a few times. The chain carries TRBV4-1 and TRBJ1-1; D not certain. Per germline, CDR1 MGHRA and CDR2 YSYEKL. The V and J ends lost 3 bases and 4 bases respectively, with 6 bases between them. CDR3 length: 12 residues. Written as DNA, the CDR3 is TGCGCCAGCAGCCACTGGACCACTGAAGCTTTCTTT. It is translated as CASSHWTTEAFF.

This clonotype was seen ten or more times. V usage is TRBV18 and J usage is TRBJ2-3; 7 bases match TRBD1. The CDR3 runs 16 residues. Germline V gives CDR1 KGHSH, CDR2 LQKENI. Germline trimming cut 1 base from V and 2 bases from J; bases unmatched to any gene: 6. The CDR3 is CASSPLIRGNTDTQYF. The CDR3 coding sequence is TGTGCCAGCTCACCACTTATCAGGGGGAACACAGATACGCAGTATTTT.